The 26 T cell receptor beta chains below were found in one sample sequenced in a study of blood T cell repertoires in COVID-19. Measured with immunoSEQ multiplex PCR; TCRdb has only the in-frame clones, and not every one. Of 350,000 to 400,000 clones detected, roughly 86% appear once; the ten largest clones hold 1.5% to 2.5%. Input material: PBMCs or T cells enriched from blood (not recorded which). The receptors stem from a middle-aged man in a cohort exposed to, infected with or recovered from COVID-19 (not recorded which).

The chain joins TRBV19 to TRBJ2-3, with a weak D call TRBD2 (5 bases). The V and J ends lost 7 bases and 4 bases respectively, with 21 bases between them. The CDR3 totals 16 residues. The germline CDR1 and CDR2 sequences are LNHDA and SQIVND (reference sequence). CDR3 residues: CASTPRSGSNADTQYF. In DNA, the CDR3 is TGTGCCAGTACCCCCCGGAGCGGTAGTAACGCAGATACGCAGTATTTT. The whole variable domain, remainder taken from reference TRBV19 and TRBJ2-3, is DGGITQSPKYLFRKEGQNVTLSCEQNLNHDAMYWYRQDPGQGLRLIYYSQIVNDFQKGDIAEGYSVSREKKESFPLTVTSAQKNPTAFYLCASTPRSGSNADTQYFGPGTRLTVL.

V usage is TRBV19 and J usage is TRBJ1-1; D is unresolved. V lost 1 base and J lost 0, with 12 bases in between. The V gene's germline CDR1 is LNHDA and CDR2 SQIVND (reference sequence). This CDR3 contains 16 residues. The CDR3 reads CASSIGSVSMNTEAFF. CDR3 DNA sequence: TGTGCCAGTAGTATAGGATCCGTAAGCATGAACACTGAAGCTTTCTTT.

The chain has TRBV3-1 (or the pseudogene TRBV3-2) and TRBJ2-5; the D gene is possibly TRBD1 (6 bases). The germline CDR1 and CDR2 sequences are LGHDT and YNNKEL (reference sequence). Deletions cut 2 bases from V and 5 bases from J, with 15 bases between. The CDR3 totals 15 residues. Here the CDR3 DNA reads TGTGCCAGCAGCCAAACCCCACAGGGATCGGAGACCCAGTACTTC. The encoded protein is CASSQTPQGSETQYF.

This clone was observed a single time. J is TRBJ1-6 and V is TRBV27; D remains ambiguous. CDR1 is MNHEY and CDR2 is SMNVEV in the germline V gene (reference sequence). The CDR3 has 12 amino acids. V dropped 6 bases and J dropped 10 bases, with 10 bases sitting between them. The CDR3 bases are TGTGCCAGCAGCTTAGGAGCCTCACCCCTCCACTTT. This codes for CASSLGASPLHF.

CDR3 sequence reads: CASSSGRGEQFF. The CDR3 nucleotides are TGTGCCAGCAGCTCGGGGAGGGGTGAGCAGTTCTTC. V and J are TRBV11-2 and TRBJ2-1, with TRBD2 identical over 7 bases. The CDR3 loop spans 12 amino acids. Germline trimming cut 4 bases from V and 9 bases from J; bases unmatched to any gene: 3. Germline loops: CDR1 SGHAT, CDR2 FQNNGV.

The chain is built from TRBV2 and TRBJ2-1; 10 nucleotides align to TRBD2. CDR3 length equals 16 residues. The junction had 9 bases not matched to a gene; V was cut back by 2 bases and J by 8 bases. Germline CDR1 and CDR2: SNHLY and FYNNEI. Here the CDR3 reads CASSEWASGSLDEQFF. The CDR3 region has the DNA TGTGCCAGCAGTGAATGGGCTAGCGGGAGTCTCGATGAGCAGTTCTTC.

V gene TRBV6-1 combines with J gene TRBJ1-2, with D possibly matching TRBD1 (5 bases). Germline assignment: CDR1 MNHNS and CDR2 SASEGT. Trimming pared 1 base from V and 4 bases from J, leaving 19 bases between. This CDR3 is built from 17 residues. The CDR3 loop reads CASSEEIQVGRGYGYTF. CDR3 DNA: TGTGCCAGCAGTGAAGAGATCCAAGTGGGTAGGGGCTATGGCTACACCTTC.

The chain employs TRBV29-1 and TRBJ2-7, with 11 bases that match TRBD1. CDR3 size: 15 residues. With 5 bases clipped from V and 4 bases from J, the junction kept 10 bases outside the gene matches. The germline gives CDR1 SQVTM, CDR2 ANQGSEA. For the CDR3, the DNA is TGCAGCGTTACCTCTCCCGGGACAGGGGGGTACGAGCAGTACTTC. Translating gives CSVTSPGTGGYEQYF.

V is TRBV7-3 and J is TRBJ2-5; 8 nucleotides line up with TRBD1. This CDR3 comprises 13 residues. CDR1 and CDR2 (germline): SGHTA, FQGTGA. The V gene end was trimmed by 5 bases and the J gene end by 4 bases; junction bases not matched to a gene: 3. Written as DNA, the CDR3 is TGTGCCAGCAGCAGAGACAGGGGAGAGACCCAGTACTTC. It translates to CASSRDRGETQYF. The full variable domain, its missing parts supplied by reference TRBV7-3 and TRBJ2-5, is GAGVSQTPSNKVTEKGKYVELRCDPISGHTALYWYRQSLGQGPEFLIYFQGTGAADDSGLPNDRFFAVRPEGSVSTLKIQRTERGDSAVYLCASSRDRGETQYFGPGTRLLVL.

The chain is built from TRBV5-1 and TRBJ1-2; D remains unclear. The V end lost 0 bases, the J end lost 2 bases, and 5 bases lay between the germline ends. Per the germline V gene, CDR1 is SGHRS and CDR2 is YFSETQ. The CDR3 covers 13 residues. CDR3 region: CASSLGRNYGYTF. As DNA, the CDR3 is TGCGCCAGCAGCTTGGGGAGGAACTATGGCTACACCTTC.

The chain couples TRBV6-5 to TRBJ2-1, with D possibly TRBD2 on 5 matching bases. The germline V and J ends were trimmed by 3 bases and 7 bases, with 10 bases remaining between them. Germline assignment: CDR1 MNHEY and CDR2 SVGAGI. CDR3 size: 13 residues. The CDR3 DNA follows: TGTGCCAGCAGTTATACGGAGGTGAATGAGCAGTTCTTC. This translates into CASSYTEVNEQFF.

The gene calls are TRBV28 and TRBJ2-7; 7 nucleotides line up with TRBD1. Germline CDR1 reads MDHEN; CDR2 reads SYDVKM. This CDR3 spans 14 amino acids. Trimming at V came to 1 base and at J to 4 bases, leaving 4 bases not matched to a gene. CDR3 coding DNA: TGTGCCAGCAGTTTATCCCAGGGGGATTACGAGCAGTACTTC. As protein: CASSLSQGDYEQYF.

The chain recombines TRBV18 with TRBJ2-1; the match to TRBD2 covers 12 bases. J lost 10 bases, V lost 0 bases, and 7 bases had no gene match. The CDR3 loop spans 16 amino acids. Germline lookup yields CDR1 KGHSH and CDR2 LQKENI. The chain's CDR3 is CASSPPATSGSGEQFF. CDR3 sequence (DNA): TGTGCCAGCTCACCACCGGCGACTAGCGGGAGTGGGGAGCAGTTCTTC.

The chain joins TRBV6-2 or TRBV6-3 to TRBJ2-7; D is unresolved. The germline V gene encodes CDR1 MNHEY and CDR2 SVGEGT. Trimming took off 3 bases at V and 4 bases at J, with 16 bases between the two ends. The CDR3 has 15 residues. The CDR3 sequence is CASSYETASRYEQYF. Written as DNA, the CDR3 is TGTGCCAGCAGTTATGAAACGGCATCGCGGTACGAGCAGTACTTC.

The chain has TRBV29-1 and TRBJ1-2; D is uncertain. Germline V CDR1 and CDR2: SQVTM, ANQGSEA. There are 14 residues in the CDR3. Trimming took 3 bases from V and 2 from J, leaving 13 bases between them. The CDR3 nucleotides read TGCAGCGTTGACAGTGCCACAGAAAACTATGGCTACACCTTC. It is translated as CSVDSATENYGYTF.

The chain is built from TRBV5-1 and TRBJ2-2; 7 nucleotides agree with TRBD2. CDR3 length: 16 amino acids. Germline V gene data show CDR1 as SGHRS and CDR2 as YFSETQ. V lost 2 bases, J lost 6 bases, and 10 bases stayed unmatched. The CDR3 spells CASSFGGGAGSGELFF. CDR3 nucleotides: TGCGCCAGCAGCTTCGGGGGAGGGGCGGGCTCCGGGGAGCTGTTTTTT.

The rearrangement links TRBV6-1 to TRBJ2-7, with TRBD2 matching over 11 bases. Germline loops: CDR1 MNHNS, CDR2 SASEGT. The CDR3 is made up of 16 amino acids. The J segment lost 3 bases and the V segment lost 2 bases, leaving 6 bases of the junction unmatched. CDR3: CASSESGTSGSYEQYF. The CDR3 DNA sequence: TGTGCCAGCAGTGAATCGGGAACTAGCGGGAGCTACGAGCAGTACTTC.

CDR3 DNA: TGTGCCAGCAGCCAAGATCCGGGAGCAGAGACCCAGTACTTC. It is translated as CASSQDPGAETQYF. The rearrangement uses TRBV3-1 (or the pseudogene TRBV3-2) and TRBJ2-5, with D tentatively TRBD2 (6 bases). Trimming removed 0 bases from V and 4 bases from J, with 9 bases in between. This CDR3 region has 14 residues. Germline CDR1 is LGHDT and CDR2 is YNNKEL (reference sequence).

This sequence joins TRBV6-2 or TRBV6-3 and TRBJ2-5, with D possibly matching TRBD2 (5 bases). Between the trimmed V and J ends, which lost 0 bases and 7 bases, there was a span of 12 bases. The germline gives CDR1 MNHEY, CDR2 SVGEGT. The CDR3 extends over 14 amino acids. DNA of the CDR3: TGTGCCAGCAGTTACTCGACTCGGGAACGGACCCAGTACTTC. Its protein is CASSYSTRERTQYF.

The chain is built from TRBV28 and TRBJ1-4, with D perhaps TRBD1 (5 bases). Deletions cut 2 bases from V and 2 bases from J, with 9 bases between. The CDR3 extends over 15 amino acids. Germline V gene sequence: CDR1 MDHEN, CDR2 SYDVKM. CDR3 region: CASSLKGPTNEKLFF. The CDR3 region has the DNA TGTGCCAGCAGTTTAAAGGGGCCGACTAATGAAAAACTGTTTTTT. Using reference TRBV28 and TRBJ1-4 for the parts outside the CDR3, the full variable domain is DVKVTQSSRYLVKRTGEKVFLECVQDMDHENMFWYRQDPGLGLRLIYFSYDVKMKEKGDIPEGYSVSREKKERFSLILESASTNQTSMYLCASSLKGPTNEKLFFGSGTQLSVL.

The chain joins TRBV30 to TRBJ2-7, with TRBD2 matching over 10 bases. V lost 1 base to trimming and J lost 1 base; unmatched junction nucleotides: 1. The CDR3 has 14 residues. The germline CDR1 and CDR2 sequences are GTSNPN and SVGIG (reference sequence). Here the CDR3 DNA reads TGTGCCTGGAGTGCACTAGCGGGATCCTACGAGCAGTACTTC. This sequence encodes CAWSALAGSYEQYF.

The chain carries TRBV5-8 and TRBJ1-3; the D gene is possibly TRBD1 (5 bases). CDR3 size: 15 residues. Between the trimmed V and J ends, which lost 7 bases and 0 bases, there was a span of 14 bases. Germline V gene data show CDR1 as SGHTS and CDR2 as YDEGEE. This CDR3 is CASLGRGGSGNTIYF. CDR3 nucleotide sequence: TGTGCCAGCCTAGGAAGGGGCGGCTCTGGAAACACCATATATTTT.

This rearrangement joins TRBV5-4 to TRBJ2-6, with TRBD2 matching 9 bases. There are 19 residues in the CDR3. The V segment lost 4 bases and the J segment 4 bases; nucleotides outside the gene matches: 15. Germline CDR1 reads SGHNT; CDR2 reads YYREEE (reference sequence). DNA for the CDR3: TGTGCCAGCAGCCCCCCAGCGGGAGGCCAGCTAGGCGGGGCCAACGTCCTGACTTTC. Amino acid sequence: CASSPPAGGQLGGANVLTF.

The V call is TRBV10-1, the J call TRBJ2-1; tentative D call: TRBD2 (6 bases). CDR1 is WNHNN and CDR2 is SYGVQD in the germline V gene (reference sequence). CDR3 size: 13 residues. V was clipped by 4 bases and J by 5 bases, with 9 bases between them. The CDR3 bases are TGCGCCAGCAGTGCAGGCGGGAACAATGAGCAGTTCTTC. Encoded protein: CASSAGGNNEQFF.

The rearrangement links TRBV4-1 to TRBJ2-3, with D perhaps TRBD1 (6 bases). CDR3 length: 19 amino acids. Deletions cut 2 bases from V and 0 bases from J, with 21 bases between. Germline loops: CDR1 MGHRA, CDR2 YSYEKL. The CDR3 here is CASSQRLTTGHSSTDTQYF. For the CDR3, the DNA is TGCGCCAGCAGCCAAAGGCTAACGACAGGACACTCTAGCACAGATACGCAGTATTTT.

This rearrangement joins TRBV5-5 to TRBJ2-2; D remains ambiguous. V dropped 0 bases and J dropped 3 bases, with 12 bases sitting between them. This CDR3 has 16 amino acids. Germline values: CDR1 SGHKS, CDR2 YYEKEE (reference sequence). The CDR3 here is CASSLANSLYTGELFF. The CDR3 coding sequence is TGTGCCAGCAGCTTGGCTAACAGTCTCTACACCGGGGAGCTGTTTTTT.